The rows below give T cell receptor beta chains drawn from one sample of a study of blood T cell repertoires in COVID-19. Sequencing was performed with immunoSEQ multiplex PCR; in TCRdb, only in-frame clones are kept and a portion is missing. The data contain about 36,000 clones, roughly 78% of them singletons. The sequenced material came from peripheral blood. These receptors came from a man aged 55 to 70 with acute or convalescent COVID-19. The conserved cysteine and the conserved F or W are not part of the CDR3 here. A D gene is named only where the DNA matches it firmly.

V gene,J gene,D gene,CDR3 protein
TRBV10-3,TRBJ1-2,TRBD1,AISGAGGVYGYT
TRBV4-2,TRBJ1-1,.,ASSQGAGAPHDAEAF
TRBV6-1,TRBJ1-2,.,ASSEYGVTLGYT
TRBV2,TRBJ2-7,TRBD2,ASGGDYQTEQY
TRBV5-1,TRBJ2-1,.,ASSLDGQPNYNEQF
TRBV10-3,TRBJ2-7,.,ATRSTAGGKNYEQY
TRBV19,TRBJ2-3,TRBD2,ASRRVPGLAGRDTQY
TRBV6-5,TRBJ1-2,TRBD1,ASRGTGTNYGYT
TRBV4-1,TRBJ1-2,.,ASSLLEGDGYT
TRBV24-1,TRBJ2-1,.,ATSDPLASGYNEQF
TRBV6-1,TRBJ2-1,.,ASAPGARNEQF
TRBV11-3,TRBJ2-3,TRBD2,ASSPGGTSGRGGSTDTQY
TRBV28,TRBJ1-3,.,ASSREFGNTIY
TRBV6-5,TRBJ2-7,.,ASSSLFENPYEQY
TRBV19,TRBJ1-5,TRBD1,ASSIQLQGGSNQPQH
TRBV27,TRBJ1-1,.,ASREQGGTEAF
TRBV20-1,TRBJ2-1,.,SASGSPSYNEQF
TRBV5-1,TRBJ1-3,.,ASSLNMRDTIY
TRBV19,TRBJ2-7,.,ASSTLSNEQY
TRBV5-1,TRBJ2-7,.,ASSLAGTPTYEQY
TRBV11-3,TRBJ1-3,TRBD1,ASSLVATGGNTIY
TRBV30,TRBJ1-2,TRBD1,AWSGGTGGYGYT
TRBV5-1,TRBJ2-7,TRBD1,ASSFGQGLYEQY
TRBV6-1,TRBJ1-1,.,ASSEWGGMNTEAF
TRBV27,TRBJ2-7,TRBD2,ASSISGRLDEQY
TRBV10-3,TRBJ1-5,.,AISDGFQPQH
TRBV5-5,TRBJ1-6,TRBD1,ASSLTGGIYSPLH
TRBV5-5,TRBJ1-4,.,ASSSHATNEKLF
TRBV18,TRBJ2-7,.,ASSPPGGVYEQY
TRBV7-9,TRBJ2-1,TRBD2,ASTKPGGPTYNEQF